These T cell receptor beta chains were read from a single sample in a study of blood T cell repertoires in COVID-19. The repertoire was sequenced with immunoSEQ multiplex PCR; TCRdb's copy has only in-frame clones and lacks some. The sample records about 270,000 clones, approximately 87% being singletons. Sequenced sample: peripheral blood. Every receptor here comes from a woman aged 25-40 years with COVID-19, enrolled during active disease. The CDR3 runs from the conserved cysteine through the conserved F or W. The D gene is left open where the match is weak. Part of the rows lack a size; the others show once, few, many or a class for expanded clones.

>TRBV5-8|TRBJ1-1|NA|NA
CASSLGRGGTEAFF
TGTGCCAGCAGCCTGGGACGGGGGGGCACTGAAGCTTTCTTT
>TRBV15|TRBJ2-4|NA|NA
CATSRDFGVAKNIQYF
TGTGCCACCAGCAGAGATTTCGGGGTAGCCAAAAACATTCAGTACTTC
>TRBV6-5|TRBJ2-7|NA|TRBD1
CASSPTGQGNYEQYF
TGTGCCAGCAGTCCGACGGGACAGGGGAACTACGAGCAGTACTTC
>TRBV19|TRBJ1-2|once|NA
CASSGPGYYGYTF
TGTGCCAGTAGTGGGCCTGGGTACTATGGCTACACCTTC
>TRBV3-1/TRBV3-2|TRBJ2-3|NA|TRBD2
CASRHNRGSSGGYLGTSTDTQYF
TGTGCCAGCAGGCATAATCGGGGTAGTAGCGGGGGGTATTTAGGCACTAGCACAGATACGCAGTATTTT
>TRBV19|TRBJ2-7|NA|TRBD2
CASSIPSGGRNEQYF
TGTGCCAGTAGTATCCCGAGCGGGGGGAGGAACGAGCAGTACTTC
>TRBV3-1/TRBV3-2|TRBJ2-7|NA|NA
CASSQSYPYEQYF
TGTGCCAGCAGCCAGTCCTATCCCTACGAGCAGTACTTC
>TRBV27|TRBJ1-1|NA|TRBD1
CASSPGQGVTEAFF
TGTGCCAGCAGTCCGGGACAGGGAGTCACTGAAGCTTTCTTT
>TRBV6-6|TRBJ2-7|NA|NA
CASTYVGGSNEQYF
TGTGCCAGCACCTATGTTGGGGGGTCTAACGAGCAGTACTTC
>TRBV5-4|TRBJ2-4|NA|TRBD1
CASSLSGQGVGAKNIQYF
TGTGCCAGCAGCTTGTCGGGACAGGGGGTTGGAGCCAAAAACATTCAGTACTTC
>TRBV12-3/TRBV12-4|TRBJ1-1|few|NA
CASSRRTFF
TGTGCCAGCAGTCGCAGGACTTTCTTT
>TRBV15|TRBJ1-2|NA|TRBD1
CATSRGTGGNYGYTF
TGTGCCACCAGCAGAGGGACAGGGGGCAACTATGGCTACACCTTC
>TRBV7-9|TRBJ2-5|NA|NA
CASSLPDRSGFPTQYF
TGTGCCAGCAGCCTACCCGACAGGTCCGGGTTCCCCACCCAGTACTTC
>TRBV10-2|TRBJ2-7|NA|TRBD1
CASSPGGYEQYF
TGCGCCAGCAGCCCAGGGGGCTACGAGCAGTACTTC
>TRBV6-5|TRBJ1-5|NA|NA
CASSYKMDGGTQHF
TGTGCCAGCAGTTACAAAATGGACGGAGGCACCCAGCATTTT
>TRBV7-9|TRBJ1-4|NA|NA
CASSLDRKLFF
TGTGCCAGCAGCTTAGATAGAAAACTGTTTTTT
>TRBV6-6|TRBJ2-7|NA|TRBD1
CASSHRAPGQGGDFSYEQYF
TGTGCCAGCAGTCATCGAGCCCCCGGACAGGGAGGAGACTTTTCCTACGAGCAGTACTTC
>TRBV28|TRBJ2-7|once|NA
CASNSDSYEQYF
TGTGCCAGCAACTCGGACAGCTACGAGCAGTACTTC
>TRBV5-1|TRBJ1-1|NA|NA
CASSLVVGTEAFF
TGCGCCAGCAGCTTGGTGGTCGGGACTGAAGCTTTCTTT
>TRBV6-5|TRBJ2-5|NA|NA
CASLPNLGGGETQYF
TGTGCCAGCCTACCGAACCTTGGGGGCGGAGAGACCCAGTACTTC
>TRBV2|TRBJ1-1|NA|NA
CASKMIATSEAFF
TGTGCCAGCAAGATGATAGCTACTTCTGAAGCTTTCTTT
>TRBV5-4|TRBJ1-1|NA|NA
CASSLLFGGLYAPTEAFF
TGTGCCAGCAGCTTGTTATTCGGGGGTCTGTACGCGCCCACTGAAGCTTTCTTT
>TRBV9|TRBJ1-2|NA|NA
CASSVQYGYTF
TGTGCCAGCAGCGTCCAATATGGCTACACCTTC
>TRBV6-5|TRBJ2-1|NA|TRBD1
CASRDVVGGPNEQFF
TGTGCCAGCAGGGATGTGGTAGGGGGCCCTAATGAGCAGTTCTTC
>TRBV30|TRBJ1-1|NA|TRBD1
CAWRDPTGRGTEAFF
TGTGCCTGGAGGGACCCGACAGGGAGAGGAACTGAAGCTTTCTTT
>TRBV11-2|TRBJ1-2|NA|TRBD1
CASSLVGTGGDYGYTF
TGTGCCAGCAGCTTAGTCGGGACAGGGGGCGACTATGGCTACACCTTC
>TRBV21-1|TRBJ1-5|few|NA
CASTCRGQPQHF
TGTGCCAGCACCTGCCGAGGTCAGCCCCAGCATTTT
>TRBV5-1|TRBJ2-1|few|TRBD2
CASSAQGLALDNEQFF
TGCGCCAGCAGCGCCCAGGGACTAGCCTTAGACAATGAGCAGTTCTTC
>TRBV6-4|TRBJ1-5|NA|NA
CASLNLEEKHYSNQPQHF
TGTGCCAGCCTCAACCTGGAGGAGAAACACTATAGCAATCAGCCCCAGCATTTT